Each of the 7 T cell receptor beta chains below was sequenced from the same sample in a study of CD8+ T cells in alopecia areata. Extracted RNA was reverse transcribed into cDNA, the sequencing template. Only in-frame clones appear in the TCRdb table, and some are missing; sequencing was by immunoSEQ multiplex PCR. The sample lists roughly 140,000 clones, 51% seen once, with 0.95% to 1% in the top ten. The material sequenced was CD4+ T cells sorted from blood, taken at week 0. These receptors came from a human donor with alopecia areata.

In this sample, this clone turned up many times. The J gene is TRBJ2-1, the V gene TRBV7-2, with D maybe TRBD2 (6 bases). From germline, CDR1 is SGHTA and CDR2 FQGNSA. The CDR3 totals 15 residues. V lost 6 bases to trimming and J lost 0 bases, with 12 bases between them. The CDR3 protein is CASSPGVSSYNEQFF. The CDR3 DNA reads as TGTGCCAGCAGTCCGGGAGTTAGCTCCTACAATGAGCAGTTCTTC. Looking up the rest from reference TRBV7-2 and TRBJ2-1 gives the full variable domain: GAGVSQSPSNKVTEKGKDVELRCDPISGHTALYWYRQSLGQGLEFLIYFQGNSAPDKSGLPSDRFSAERTGGSVSTLTIQRTQQEDSAVYLCASSPGVSSYNEQFFGPGTRLTVL.

The chain couples TRBV9 to TRBJ2-1, with 13 bases aligning to TRBD2. The CDR3 totals 16 residues. Unmatched junction bases numbered 10, after V lost 3 bases and J lost 10 bases. The germline V gene has CDR1 SGDLS and CDR2 YYNGEE. The CDR3 DNA follows: TGTGCCAGCAGCGGGAGTGGGACTAGCGGGACACGAGAGCAGTTCTTC. It translates to CASSGSGTSGTREQFF.

The rearrangement uses TRBV30 and TRBJ2-5; 9 positions agree with TRBD1. The CDR3 extends over 14 amino acids. Germline assignment: CDR1 GTSNPN and CDR2 SVGIG (reference sequence). The junction had 7 bases not matched to a gene; V was cut back by 3 bases and J by 5 bases. In DNA, the CDR3 is TGTGCCTGGAGAGGGACAGGGAGTATCGAGACCCAGTACTTC. As protein: CAWRGTGSIETQYF. The variable domain in full, completed from reference TRBV30 and TRBJ2-5, reads SQTIHQWPATLVQPVGSPLSLECTVEGTSNPNLYWYRQAAGRGLQLLFYSVGIGQISSEVPQNLSASRPQDRQFILSSKKLLLSDSGFYLCAWRGTGSIETQYFGPGTRLLVL.

This clone was recorded only once. V usage is TRBV5-1 and J usage is TRBJ2-1, with 9 bases matching TRBD2. Germline CDR1 reads SGHRS; CDR2 reads YFSETQ. After removal of 4 bases from V and 1 base from J, the junction contained 9 bases not matched to a gene. CDR3 length equals 17 residues. The CDR3 region is CASSLSGLAGSYNEQFF. The CDR3 nucleotides are TGCGCCAGCAGCCTCTCTGGGCTAGCGGGATCCTACAATGAGCAGTTCTTC.

This chain connects TRBV29-1 to TRBJ2-3; D gene uncertain. The germline V and J ends were trimmed by 4 bases and 2 bases, with 4 bases remaining between them. Looked up from germline, CDR1 is SQVTM and CDR2 is ANQGSEA. The CDR3 sequence is 11 residues long. CDR3 nucleotides: TGCAGCGTTGGGTTCACAGATACGCAGTATTTT. It codes for CSVGFTDTQYF.

Only a few counts were recorded for this clone. This chain joins TRBV9 and TRBJ1-4; D not certain. Trimming removed 4 bases at V and 3 bases at J, with 10 bases between. The CDR3 totals 14 residues. Germline lookup yields CDR1 SGDLS and CDR2 YYNGEE. CDR3 in amino acids: CASSTRGANEKLFF. The CDR3 region has the DNA TGTGCCAGCAGCACACGCGGGGCTAATGAAAAACTGTTTTTT.

The gene calls are TRBV30 and TRBJ1-2; D remains ambiguous. V lost 4 bases and J lost 0, with 9 bases in between. The V gene's germline CDR1 is GTSNPN and CDR2 SVGIG (reference sequence). This CDR3 is built from 13 residues. The DNA of the CDR3 is TGTGCCTGGAATGAGCTAGCTAACTATGGCTACACCTTC. It translates to CAWNELANYGYTF.